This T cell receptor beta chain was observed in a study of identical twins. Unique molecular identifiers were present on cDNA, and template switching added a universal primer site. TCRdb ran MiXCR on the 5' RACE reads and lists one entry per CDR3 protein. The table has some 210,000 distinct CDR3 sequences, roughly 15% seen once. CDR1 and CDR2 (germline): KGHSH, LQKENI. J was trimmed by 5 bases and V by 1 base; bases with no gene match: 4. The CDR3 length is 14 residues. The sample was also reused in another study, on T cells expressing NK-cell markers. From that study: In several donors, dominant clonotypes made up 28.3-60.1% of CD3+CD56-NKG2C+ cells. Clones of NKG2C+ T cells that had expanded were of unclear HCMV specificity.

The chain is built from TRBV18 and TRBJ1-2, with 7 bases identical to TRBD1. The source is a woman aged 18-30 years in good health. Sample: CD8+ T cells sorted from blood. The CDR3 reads CASSPHRGLYGYTF. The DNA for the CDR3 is TGTGCCAGCTCACCACACAGGGGTCTATATGGCTACACCTTC.